Shown below are 14 T cell receptor beta chains from a single sample sequenced in a study of blood T cell repertoires in COVID-19. The table came from immunoSEQ multiplex PCR; TCRdb's copy has only in-frame clones and leaves some out. This sample carries some 100,000 clones, about 83% of them seen once, and the ten largest clones take less than 7.5%. Sequencing used peripheral blood. These receptors were collected from a man in his 70s with acute or convalescent COVID-19.

V usage is TRBV27 and J usage is TRBJ2-7; 7 positions match TRBD1. Germline V CDR1 and CDR2: MNHEY, SMNVEV (reference sequence). The trim removed 2 bases at V and 2 bases at J, leaving 3 bases unmatched. This CDR3 is built from 14 residues. DNA of the CDR3: TGTGCCAGCAGTTTAGGGACAGACGCCTACGAGCAGTACTTC. It translates to CASSLGTDAYEQYF.

The chain uses TRBV5-6 and TRBJ1-4; maybe TRBD1 (5 bases). CDR1 and CDR2 from the germline V gene are SGHDT and YYEEEE. V dropped 3 bases and J dropped 4 bases, with 10 bases sitting between them. The CDR3 extends over 14 amino acids. DNA of the CDR3: TGTGCCAGCAGCTCCGGGGGACTTAATGAAAAACTGTTTTTT. This codes for CASSSGGLNEKLFF.

This clone was seen once. J is TRBJ2-3 and V is TRBV20-1; TRBD2 matches at 8 bases. The germline V gene has CDR1 DFQATT and CDR2 SNEGSKA (reference sequence). The CDR3 is 15 amino acids. V was pared by 3 bases and J by 3 bases, with 8 bases of the junction left unmatched. The CDR3 region is CSASGRRGATDTQYF. Here the CDR3 DNA reads TGCAGTGCTAGTGGGCGGCGGGGGGCAACAGATACGCAGTATTTT.

This chain uses TRBV7-8 with TRBJ1-6; no clear D. V lost 1 base and J lost 6, with 13 bases in between. Germline V gene lookup returns CDR1 SGHVS and CDR2 FQNEAQ. The CDR3 sequence is 16 residues long. The CDR3 reads CASSLEAGGGNSPLHF. The CDR3, as DNA: TGTGCCAGCAGCTTAGAGGCAGGAGGTGGTAATTCACCCCTCCACTTT.

The rearrangement joins TRBV6-5 to TRBJ1-1; D perhaps matches TRBD1 (5 bases). The CDR3 spans 13 residues. V was trimmed by 0 bases and J by 7 bases, leaving 9 bases between them. CDR1 and CDR2 from the germline V gene are MNHEY and SVGAGI. The DNA for the CDR3 is TGTGCCAGCAGTTACTCTACGCAGGGTGAAGCTTTCTTT. It is translated as CASSYSTQGEAFF.

There are a few counts of this clone. The genes are TRBV11-1 and TRBJ1-3; D is ambiguous. This CDR3 spans 16 amino acids. CDR1 SGHAT and CDR2 FQDESV come from the germline V gene (reference sequence). Trimming shortened V by 5 bases and J by 2 bases, and 16 bases separated the two germline ends. The chain's CDR3 is CASSPTPSTTGNTIYF. CDR3 bases: TGTGCCAGCAGCCCAACCCCCTCGACAACTGGAAACACCATATATTTT.

The chain uses TRBV10-3 and TRBJ1-1, with 8 nucleotides matching TRBD1. The CDR3 length is 14 residues. After removal of 10 bases from V and 5 bases from J, the junction contained 12 bases not matched to a gene. The germline CDR1 and CDR2 sequences are ENHRY and SYGVKD. Here the CDR3 DNA reads TGTGCCACCCTAGATACAGGGGGAAGTACTGAAGCTTTCTTT. Protein: CATLDTGGSTEAFF.

This clone was recorded a few times. The chain employs TRBV27 and TRBJ2-6, with 8 bases matching TRBD1. Germline CDR1 reads MNHEY; CDR2 reads SMNVEV (reference sequence). The V and J ends lost 10 bases and 0 bases, in that order; junction bases with no gene match: 8. CDR3 length: 16 amino acids. The CDR3 bases are TGTGCCACCCGACAGGGGCCTCGCTCTGGGGCCAACGTCCTGACTTTC. Translation gives CATRQGPRSGANVLTF. Full variable domain (remainder filled in from reference TRBV27 and TRBJ2-6): EAQVTQNPRYLITVTGKKLTVTCSQNMNHEYMSWYRQDPGLGLRQIYYSMNVEVTDKGDVPEGYKVSRKEKRNFPLILESPSPNQTSLYFCATRQGPRSGANVLTFGAGSRLTVL.

V is TRBV3-1 (or the pseudogene TRBV3-2) and J is TRBJ2-5, with 8 bases matching TRBD1. Germline CDR1 reads LGHDT; CDR2 reads YNNKEL (reference sequence). V dropped 0 bases and J dropped 0; count of bases not matched to a gene: 12. The CDR3 covers 19 residues. The chain's CDR3 is CASSQESGTGLRYQETQYF. CDR3 DNA: TGTGCCAGCAGCCAAGAATCGGGGACAGGATTAAGGTACCAAGAGACCCAGTACTTC.

The J gene is TRBJ1-5, the V gene TRBV28; 10 nucleotides agree with TRBD1. There are 18 residues in the CDR3. V lost 3 bases and J lost 7; bases outside the gene matches: 15. Germline CDR1 reads MDHEN; CDR2 reads SYDVKM. The CDR3 region has the DNA TGTGCCAGCAGTTTGCCGCGAGGGGGGACAGGGGTGGAACAGCCCCAGCATTTT. Translation gives CASSLPRGGTGVEQPQHF. Full variable domain (outside the CDR3, taken from reference TRBV28 and TRBJ1-5): DVKVTQSSRYLVKRTGEKVFLECVQDMDHENMFWYRQDPGLGLRLIYFSYDVKMKEKGDIPEGYSVSREKKERFSLILESASTNQTSMYLCASSLPRGGTGVEQPQHFGDGTRLSIL.

The chain carries TRBV3-1 (or the pseudogene TRBV3-2) and TRBJ2-1; the D is unclear. The CDR3 totals 13 residues. Trimming stripped 2 bases from V and 5 bases from J, with 7 bases between. The V gene's germline CDR1 is LGHDT and CDR2 YNNKEL (reference sequence). CDR3 coding DNA: TGTGCCAGCAGCCAAATGGCCAACAATGAGCAGTTCTTC. Its translation: CASSQMANNEQFF.

V and J are TRBV18 and TRBJ2-1; D is ambiguous. Germline CDR1 and CDR2: KGHSH and LQKENI. The CDR3 is 14 amino acids. V dropped 4 bases and J dropped 6 bases, with 13 bases sitting between them. The CDR3 region has the DNA TGTGCCAGCTCACGGCCAACCGAAACCAATGAGCAGTTCTTC. Protein product: CASSRPTETNEQFF.

This clone occurred once. The CDR3: CASSPPGYGELFF. The DNA for the CDR3 is TGTGCCAGCAGTCCCCCCGGGTACGGGGAGCTGTTTTTT. The chain is built from TRBV12-3 or TRBV12-4 and TRBJ2-2; D unclear. Trimming removed 5 bases at V and 7 bases at J, with 11 bases between. This CDR3 has 13 amino acids.

The CDR3 sequence: CASSEAPSRTDTQYF. The CDR3 nucleotides are TGTGCCAGCAGTGAAGCGCCCAGTCGCACAGATACGCAGTATTTT. The genes are TRBV2 and TRBJ2-3; D is undetermined. Trimming removed 0 bases from V and 1 base from J, with 8 bases in between. The CDR3 consists of 15 residues. The germline CDR1 and CDR2 sequences are SNHLY and FYNNEI.